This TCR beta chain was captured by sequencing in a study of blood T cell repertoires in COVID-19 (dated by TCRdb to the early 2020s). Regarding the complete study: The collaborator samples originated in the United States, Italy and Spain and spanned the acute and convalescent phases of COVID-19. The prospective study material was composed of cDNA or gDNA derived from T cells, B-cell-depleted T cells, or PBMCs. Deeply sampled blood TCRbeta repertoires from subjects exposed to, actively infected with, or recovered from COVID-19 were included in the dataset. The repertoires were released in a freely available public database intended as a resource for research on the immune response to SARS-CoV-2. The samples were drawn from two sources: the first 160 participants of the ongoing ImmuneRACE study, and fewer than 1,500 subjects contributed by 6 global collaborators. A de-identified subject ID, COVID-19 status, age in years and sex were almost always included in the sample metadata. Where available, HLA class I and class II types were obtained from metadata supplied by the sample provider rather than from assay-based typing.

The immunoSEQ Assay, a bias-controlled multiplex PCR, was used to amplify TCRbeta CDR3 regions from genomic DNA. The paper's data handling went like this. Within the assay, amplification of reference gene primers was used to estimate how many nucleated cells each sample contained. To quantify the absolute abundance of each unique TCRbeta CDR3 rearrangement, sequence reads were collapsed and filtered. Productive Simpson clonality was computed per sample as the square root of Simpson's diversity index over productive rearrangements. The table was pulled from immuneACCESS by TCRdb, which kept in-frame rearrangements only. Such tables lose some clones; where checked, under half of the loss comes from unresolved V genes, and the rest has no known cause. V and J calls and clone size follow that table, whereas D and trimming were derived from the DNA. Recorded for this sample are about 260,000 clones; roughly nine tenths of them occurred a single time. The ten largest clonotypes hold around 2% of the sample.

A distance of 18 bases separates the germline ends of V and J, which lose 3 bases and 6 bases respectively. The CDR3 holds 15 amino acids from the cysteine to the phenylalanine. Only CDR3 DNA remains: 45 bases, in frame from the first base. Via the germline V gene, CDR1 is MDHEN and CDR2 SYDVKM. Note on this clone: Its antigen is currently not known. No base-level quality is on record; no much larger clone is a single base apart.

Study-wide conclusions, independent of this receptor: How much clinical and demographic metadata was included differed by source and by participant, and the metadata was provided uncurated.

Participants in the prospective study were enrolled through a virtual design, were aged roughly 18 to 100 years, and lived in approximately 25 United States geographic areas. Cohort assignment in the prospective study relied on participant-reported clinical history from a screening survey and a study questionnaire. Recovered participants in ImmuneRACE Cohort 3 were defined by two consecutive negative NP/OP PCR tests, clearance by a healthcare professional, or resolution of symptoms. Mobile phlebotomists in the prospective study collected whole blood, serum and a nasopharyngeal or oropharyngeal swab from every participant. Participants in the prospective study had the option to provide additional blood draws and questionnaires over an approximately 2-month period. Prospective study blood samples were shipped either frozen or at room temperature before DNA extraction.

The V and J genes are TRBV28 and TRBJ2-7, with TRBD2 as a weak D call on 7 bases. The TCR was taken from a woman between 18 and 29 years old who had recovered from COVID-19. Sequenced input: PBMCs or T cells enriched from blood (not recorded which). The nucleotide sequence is TGTGCCAGCAGTTTCTCGAGGCAGGGAGGGGGCGAGCAGTACTTC. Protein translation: CASSFSRQGGGEQYF.